These 23 T cell receptor beta chains were sequenced from one sample in a study of blood T cell repertoires in COVID-19. TCRdb's table, derived via immunoSEQ multiplex PCR, lists solely in-frame clones and lacks some. The data hold 140,000 or so clones, with roughly 83% observed a single time. Source material: peripheral blood. Receptors were obtained from a woman in her sixties or seventies with COVID-19, enrolled during active disease.

The rearrangement joins TRBV4-1 to TRBJ2-4, with D unclear. Trimming took 1 base from V and 7 from J, leaving 14 bases between them. Germline CDR1 is MGHRA and CDR2 is YSYEKL. CDR3 length: 15 amino acids. CDR3 DNA sequence: TGCGCCAGCAGCCAAGTTAGAAGCTCCCGTAACATTCAGTACTTC. Its translation: CASSQVRSSRNIQYF.

The rearrangement links TRBV4-1 to TRBJ1-1; D may be TRBD1 (6 bases). Germline assignment: CDR1 MGHRA and CDR2 YSYEKL. Trimming pared 3 bases from V and 8 bases from J, leaving 13 bases between. This CDR3 is 13 amino acids long. The CDR3 bases are TGCGCCAGCAGCCAGTTGACAGGACCCGAAGCTTTCTTT. This encodes CASSQLTGPEAFF.

In DNA, the CDR3 is TGCGCCAGCAGCTTGATTCCCGGACAGGAAAAGACCCAGTACTTC. Translation: CASSLIPGQEKTQYF. The J gene is TRBJ2-5, the V gene TRBV5-1; the match to TRBD1 covers 7 bases. J gave up 6 bases and V 1 base, and 9 bases lay outside the gene matches. The CDR3 sequence is 15 residues long. Germline CDR1 SGHRS, CDR2 YFSETQ.

V usage is TRBV27 and J usage is TRBJ2-7; 7 nucleotides align to TRBD1. Germline V lookup: CDR1 MNHEY, CDR2 SMNVEV (reference sequence). The trim removed 3 bases at V and 1 base at J, leaving 3 bases unmatched. This CDR3 region has 14 residues. CDR3 protein: CASSFRQGSYEQYF. Here the CDR3 DNA reads TGTGCCAGCAGTTTCCGACAGGGATCCTACGAGCAGTACTTC.

The rearrangement joins TRBV7-2 to TRBJ2-5; no reliable D call. The V end lost 4 bases, the J end lost 0 bases, and 12 bases lay between the germline ends. This CDR3 is built from 15 residues. Germline V gene data show CDR1 as SGHTA and CDR2 as FQGNSA. The DNA of the CDR3 is TGTGCCAGCAGCTCTGTTCGCGGCTACCAAGAGACCCAGTACTTC. Its translation is CASSSVRGYQETQYF.

The chain links TRBV7-2 to TRBJ2-1; maybe TRBD2 (7 bases). CDR1 and CDR2 from the germline V gene are SGHTA and FQGNSA. The germline V and J ends were trimmed by 4 bases and 4 bases, with 23 bases remaining between them. The CDR3 is 18 residues long. The CDR3, as DNA: TGTGCCAGCAGCTACACTGGGGGGGCCAGCCCCATATACAATGAGCAGTTCTTC. It encodes CASSYTGGASPIYNEQFF. Variable domain in full (rest from reference TRBV7-2 and TRBJ2-1): GAGVSQSPSNKVTEKGKDVELRCDPISGHTALYWYRQSLGQGLEFLIYFQGNSAPDKSGLPSDRFSAERTGGSVSTLTIQRTQQEDSAVYLCASSYTGGASPIYNEQFFGPGTRLTVL.

Comments on this clone: An end of the junction differs from the germline gene, which may be a read error. The DNA of the CDR3 is TGCGCCAGCAGCTTGGACGTGGCCGGGAGCACCGGGGAGCTGCTTTTT. This sequence encodes CASSLDVAGSTGELLF. The chain recombines TRBV5-1 with TRBJ2-2; perhaps TRBD2 as D (6 bases). The CDR3 runs 16 residues. The germline CDR1 and CDR2 sequences are SGHRS and YFSETQ.

This chain joins TRBV7-2 and TRBJ2-7; unclear D gene. The CDR3 contains 12 residues. Per the germline V gene, CDR1 is SGHTA and CDR2 is FQGNSA. V was cut by 4 bases and J by 4 bases, with 8 bases left in between. In DNA, the CDR3 is TGTGCCAGCAGCTCCGACGGGTACGAGCAGTACTTC. Residues: CASSSDGYEQYF.

This clone has more than one count but fewer than ten. This sequence joins TRBV7-3 and TRBJ1-1; the match to TRBD1 covers 11 bases. The CDR3 contains 13 residues. The germline V gene has CDR1 SGHTA and CDR2 FQGTGA. Germline trimming cut 2 bases from V and 10 bases from J; bases unmatched to any gene: 3. The CDR3 here is CASSLGQGARAFF. In nucleotides, the CDR3 is TGTGCCAGCAGCTTAGGACAGGGGGCTCGAGCTTTCTTT.

This clone was counted many times. V gene TRBV28 combines with J gene TRBJ1-1, with unresolved D. Germline lookup yields CDR1 MDHEN and CDR2 SYDVKM. Trimming left V 9 bases short and J 8 bases short, with 13 bases between. CDR3 length equals 11 residues. The CDR3 reads CASRGQPEAFF. CDR3 in DNA: TGTGCCAGTAGAGGGCAGCCCGAAGCTTTCTTT.

The chain combines TRBV3-1 (or the pseudogene TRBV3-2) with TRBJ1-4; D call uncertain. V dropped 4 bases and J dropped 3 bases, with 12 bases sitting between them. CDR1 is LGHDT and CDR2 is YNNKEL in the germline V gene (reference sequence). CDR3 length equals 15 residues. The CDR3, as DNA: TGTGCCAGCAGCCTACGGGGAAGGGCTAATGAAAAACTGTTTTTT. This codes for CASSLRGRANEKLFF.

The chain is built from TRBV5-4 and TRBJ2-5; 13 bases line up with TRBD2. Germline trimming cut 1 base from V and 4 bases from J; bases unmatched to any gene: 4. The CDR3 runs 16 residues. CDR1 is SGHNT and CDR2 is YYREEE in the germline V gene (reference sequence). The CDR3 loop is CASSLMRTSGGETQYF. The CDR3 nucleotides are TGTGCCAGCAGCTTGATGCGGACTAGCGGGGGAGAGACCCAGTACTTC.

This sequence joins TRBV10-3 and TRBJ2-7; 10 nucleotides agree with TRBD1. Looked up from germline, CDR1 is ENHRY and CDR2 is SYGVKD. V shed 11 bases and J 0 bases; nucleotides not matched to a gene: 4. The CDR3 runs to 13 residues. This CDR3 reads CAARTGGSYEQYF. The CDR3 DNA follows: TGTGCCGCCAGGACAGGGGGCTCCTACGAGCAGTACTTC.

This chain joins TRBV30 and TRBJ1-2, with TRBD1 as a possible D gene (5 bases). Germline lookup yields CDR1 GTSNPN and CDR2 SVGIG (reference sequence). Trimming left V 0 bases short and J 4 bases short, with 15 bases between. There are 15 residues in the CDR3. The CDR3 DNA is TGTGCCTGGAGTGTACTGGGGCCCTCCCTCTATGGCTACACCTTC. This encodes CAWSVLGPSLYGYTF.

This rearrangement joins TRBV5-4 to TRBJ2-7, with D perhaps TRBD1 (5 bases). Trimming stripped 4 bases from V and 4 bases from J, with 15 bases between. Germline V gene lookup returns CDR1 SGHNT and CDR2 YYREEE (reference sequence). The CDR3 sequence is 14 residues long. CDR3 nucleotide sequence: TGTGCCAGCAGCCCCTGGGGCAGGGCTTACGAGCAGTACTTC. It is translated as CASSPWGRAYEQYF.

The J gene is TRBJ1-6, the V gene TRBV9, with 9 bases fitting TRBD1. The germline gives CDR1 SGDLS, CDR2 YYNGEE. V lost 0 bases and J lost 13; bases outside the gene matches: 8. This CDR3 region has 15 residues. CDR3 in amino acids: CASSVATGGPAPLHF. As DNA, the CDR3 is TGTGCCAGCAGCGTAGCTACAGGGGGCCCGGCTCCCCTCCACTTT.

J is TRBJ1-4 and V is TRBV9; no firm D call. This CDR3 region has 14 residues. Trimming removed 4 bases from V and 2 bases from J, with 9 bases in between. The V gene's germline CDR1 is SGDLS and CDR2 YYNGEE. Here the CDR3 reads CASSRAVTNEKLFF. CDR3 DNA sequence: TGTGCCAGCAGCCGCGCGGTGACTAATGAAAAACTGTTTTTT. The variable domain in full, with the rest retrieved from reference TRBV9 and TRBJ1-4, is DSGVTQTPKHLITATGQRVTLRCSPRSGDLSVYWYQQSLDQGLQFLIQYYNGEERAKGNILERFSAQQFPDLHSELNLSSLELGDSALYFCASSRAVTNEKLFFGSGTQLSVL.

This chain connects TRBV7-9 to TRBJ2-3; 7 bases fit TRBD1. The ends lost 3 bases at V and 1 base at J; junction bases unmatched: 4. The CDR3 totals 15 residues. Germline values: CDR1 SEHNR, CDR2 FQNEAQ (reference sequence). The CDR3 sequence: CASSFRDRGTDTQYF. In nucleotides, the CDR3 is TGTGCCAGCAGCTTCCGGGACAGAGGCACAGATACGCAGTATTTT.

The chain couples TRBV3-1 (or the pseudogene TRBV3-2) to TRBJ2-5; D call uncertain. Trimming left V 1 base short and J 2 bases short, with 8 bases between. Germline loops: CDR1 LGHDT, CDR2 YNNKEL (reference sequence). This CDR3 is built from 14 residues. CDR3 nucleotides: TGTGCCAGCAGCCAAGGTTTCCAGCAAGAGACCCAGTACTTC. Translation: CASSQGFQQETQYF.

This clone has a single count. The rearrangement uses TRBV29-1 and TRBJ2-7; TRBD2 agrees at 8 bases. This CDR3 region has 12 residues. V trimming: 5 bases; J trimming: 3 bases; junction bases outside the gene matches: 3. CDR1 SQVTM and CDR2 ANQGSEA come from the germline V gene. In DNA, the CDR3 is TGCAGCGTTCGGGAGGGAGTCTACGAGCAGTACTTC. The encoded protein is CSVREGVYEQYF.

The chain has TRBV9 and TRBJ1-2; D is ambiguous. Trimming removed 0 bases at V and 3 bases at J, with 18 bases between. This CDR3 contains 17 residues. Per the germline V gene, CDR1 is SGDLS and CDR2 is YYNGEE. The CDR3 sequence: CASSVGGLYGGHYGYTF. The CDR3 region has the DNA TGTGCCAGCAGCGTAGGTGGCCTTTATGGAGGGCACTATGGCTACACCTTC.

The genes are TRBV5-1 and TRBJ1-2, with 9 bases that match TRBD1. V lost 0 bases and J lost 5; bases outside the gene matches: 2. This CDR3 spans 14 amino acids. Germline values: CDR1 SGHRS, CDR2 YFSETQ. As DNA, the CDR3 is TGCGCCAGCAGCTTGGACGGGACAGGGTATGGCTACACCTTC. Translation: CASSLDGTGYGYTF. Complete variable domain (other parts from reference TRBV5-1 and TRBJ1-2): KAGVTQTPRYLIKTRGQQVTLSCSPISGHRSVSWYQQTPGQGLQFLFEYFSETQRNKGNFPGRFSGRQFSNSRSEMNVSTLELGDSALYLCASSLDGTGYGYTFGSGTRLTVV.

V is TRBV28 and J is TRBJ2-7; unclear D gene. The V end was cut by 6 bases, the J end by 5 bases, with 14 bases between. The CDR3 loop spans 13 amino acids. Looked up from germline, CDR1 is MDHEN and CDR2 is SYDVKM. CDR3 region: CASRRSRLDEQYF. CDR3 in DNA: TGTGCCAGCAGGAGGTCCCGACTCGACGAGCAGTACTTC.